Presented here are 6 T cell receptor beta chains from one specimen sequenced in a study of cytomegalovirus exposure and HLA in healthy donors. The PCR contained 60 Vbeta and 13 Jbeta primers. Sequencing used immunoSEQ multiplex PCR; TCRdb keeps in-frame clones, though not all of them. The repertoire has some 180,000 clones, roughly 78% of them found once; the top ten carry 1.9%. Sequencing was carried out using PBMCs. The receptors come from a woman aged 25 to 39 in good health and CMV-seronegative.

This clone was detected once. The chain has TRBV7-2 and TRBJ1-2; 7 nucleotides align to TRBD1. This CDR3 has 16 residues. The trim removed 0 bases at V and 4 bases at J, leaving 8 bases unmatched. Germline V gene data show CDR1 as SGHTA and CDR2 as FQGNSA. CDR3: CASSLARVRGAYGYTF. DNA for the CDR3: TGTGCCAGCAGCTTAGCGCGAGTCAGGGGGGCCTATGGCTACACCTTC.

The CDR3 is CAISDVGGSYNEQFF. The CDR3 DNA sequence: TGTGCCATCAGTGACGTGGGGGGATCCTACAATGAGCAGTTCTTC. This sequence joins TRBV10-3 and TRBJ2-1; D is perhaps TRBD2 (6 bases). V was clipped by 3 bases and J by 1 base, with 10 bases between them. The CDR3 extends over 15 amino acids. Germline CDR1 and CDR2: ENHRY and SYGVKD.

V is TRBV5-1 and J is TRBJ2-5, with a possible D match to TRBD2 (7 bases). The DNA end is more similar to TRBJ2-7, so the J call may be wrong. Germline CDR1 SGHRS, CDR2 YFSETQ. CDR3 size: 16 residues. The CDR3 sequence: CASSLKGGAPSYEQYF. In DNA, the CDR3 is TGCGCCAGCAGCTTGAAAGGGGGGGCCCCCTCCTACGAGCAGTACTTC.

V usage is TRBV4-1 and J usage is TRBJ2-5; the match to TRBD2 covers 9 bases. This CDR3 comprises 16 residues. J gave up 5 bases and V 4 bases, and 11 bases lay outside the gene matches. Germline assignment: CDR1 MGHRA and CDR2 YSYEKL. The CDR3 sequence is CASSPSRGGTLETQYF. The CDR3 region has the DNA TGCGCCAGCAGCCCCTCGCGGGGGGGGACTTTGGAGACCCAGTACTTC.

V is TRBV2 and J is TRBJ2-5; 10 bases are shared with TRBD1. Trimming at V came to 9 bases and at J to 5 bases, leaving 6 bases not matched to a gene. There are 13 residues in the CDR3. Germline-derived CDR1 and CDR2 are SNHLY and FYNNEI. The CDR3 spells CARGTGARETQYF. The CDR3 DNA is TGTGCCAGGGGGACAGGGGCTCGGGAGACCCAGTACTTC.

This clone was counted between two and nine times. J is TRBJ1-4 and V is TRBV19, with 7 bases that match TRBD1. The V and J ends lost 7 bases and 1 base, in that order; junction bases with no gene match: 6. The length of the CDR3 is 15 residues. The germline gives CDR1 LNHDA, CDR2 SQIVND (reference sequence). The CDR3 here is CASNLGQQTNEKLFF. The DNA for the CDR3 is TGTGCCAGTAATTTGGGACAGCAAACTAATGAAAAACTGTTTTTT.